This TCR delta chain was obtained from a study of Vδ1+ human thymocytes. Findings and limits, study-wide: Around 20% of thymic delta-chain sequences were Vdelta2, with few Vdelta3, unlike blood Vdelta1+ controls. Highly polyclonal TRG and TRD repertoires with Gaussian CDR3 length distributions appeared in thymus.

Of note for this clone: Antigen: not known.

V lost 2 bases, J lost 0 bases, and 13 bases stayed unmatched. The CDR3 is 19 residues long. The germline V gene encodes CDR1 TSWWSYY and CDR2 QGS. The sorted cells were CD3+ Vdelta1+ Vdelta2- thymocytes from alphabeta-depleted thymus. Purity of the sorted Vdelta1+ thymocytes ranged from roughly 96% to 99.6%. The template was reverse-transcribed extracted RNA. Pooled V-gene forward primers with one constant-region reverse primer generated the CDR3 amplicons by multiplex PCR. TCRdb re-called the multiplex PCR reads using CATT. The table lists 20,000 to 25,000 delta-chain clones, over 7% of them singletons.

This receptor was identified in a child under two years old who had congenital heart surgery. The source material was Vdelta1+ gamma-delta thymocytes from the thymus. Stated subset: FACS-sorted CD3+ TCRalphabeta- TCRVdelta1+ TCRVdelta2- thymocytes. This rearrangement joins TRDV1 to TRDJ1; 9 bases map to TRDD3. CDR3 residues: CALGESKGSGGWNTDKLIF. The CDR3 bases are TGTGCTCTTGGGGAAAGTAAAGGGTCTGGGGGATGGAACACCGATAAACTCATCTTT.